Sequencing of this T cell receptor (beta chain) was carried out in a study of T-cell memory formation after mild COVID-19. Study findings and constraints: Some clones that responded turned up in pre-infection memory, which suggests that cross-reactive memory joined in. Shrinking CD4+ clones were chiefly CM and EM; CD8+ ones were chiefly EMRA.

The CDR3 runs 11 residues. The germline V gene encodes CDR1 DFQATT and CDR2 SNEGSKA (reference sequence). V dropped 5 bases and J dropped 10 bases, with 12 bases sitting between them. Remarks on this clonotype: Its target is not known.

Barcoded TCR alpha and TCR beta cDNA libraries with UMIs came from 5'RACE using constant-segment primers. From the 5' RACE reads, TCRdb called clonotypes with MiXCR, one entry per CDR3 protein. The table has roughly 150,000 distinct CDR3 sequences, roughly 15% seen once. The chain has TRBV20-1 and TRBJ2-1, with D possibly called TRBD1 or TRBD2 (5 bases each). The sequence derives from an adult woman who had mild COVID-19 (a few samples of this study predate the infection). Cell type and time point are not known. The sequenced material came from PBMCs or a T cell subset sorted from them (not recorded which). As DNA, the CDR3 is TGCAGTGCTTATCCCGGGGACGAGCAGTTCTTC. Encoded protein: CSAYPGDEQFF.